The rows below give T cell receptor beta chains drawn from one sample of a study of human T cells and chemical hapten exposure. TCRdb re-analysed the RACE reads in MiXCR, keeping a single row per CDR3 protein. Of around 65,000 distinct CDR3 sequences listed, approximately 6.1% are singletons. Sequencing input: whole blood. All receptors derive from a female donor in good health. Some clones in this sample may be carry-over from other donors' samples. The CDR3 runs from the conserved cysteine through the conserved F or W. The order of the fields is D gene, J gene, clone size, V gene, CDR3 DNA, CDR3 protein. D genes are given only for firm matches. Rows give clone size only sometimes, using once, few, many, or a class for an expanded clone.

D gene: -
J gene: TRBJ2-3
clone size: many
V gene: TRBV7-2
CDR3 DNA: TGTGCCAGCAGCTTAGATCTAAGGACGCAGTATTTT
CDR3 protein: CASSLDLRTQYF

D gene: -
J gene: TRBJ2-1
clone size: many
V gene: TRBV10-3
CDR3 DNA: TGTGCCATCGGGGTGTGGAATGAGCAGTTCTTC
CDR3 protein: CAIGVWNEQFF

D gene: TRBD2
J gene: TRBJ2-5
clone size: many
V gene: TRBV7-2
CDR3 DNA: TGTGCCAGCAGCCCAGAACCGCTAGCGGGGCAAGAGACCCAGTACTTC
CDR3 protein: CASSPEPLAGQETQYF

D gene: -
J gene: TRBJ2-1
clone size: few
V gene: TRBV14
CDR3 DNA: TGTGCCAGCAGCCAAATCCGGGGAGAATTTTCCTACAATGAGCAGTTCTTC
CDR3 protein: CASSQIRGEFSYNEQFF

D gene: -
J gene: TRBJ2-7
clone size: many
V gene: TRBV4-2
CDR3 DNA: TGTGCCAGCAGCCAAGGTCCCGGGAGAGCCTACGAGCAGTACTTC
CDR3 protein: CASSQGPGRAYEQYF

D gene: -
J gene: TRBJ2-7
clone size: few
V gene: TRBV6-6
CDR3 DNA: TGTGCCAGCAGGATGGACGGAATCACCTACGAGCAGTACTTC
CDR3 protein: CASRMDGITYEQYF

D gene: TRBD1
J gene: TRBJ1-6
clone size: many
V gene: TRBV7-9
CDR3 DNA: TGTGCCAGCAGCGAAAGGGGGACAGGGCATTCACCCCTCCACTTT
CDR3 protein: CASSERGTGHSPLHF

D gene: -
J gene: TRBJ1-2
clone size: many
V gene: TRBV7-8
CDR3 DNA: TGTGCCAGCACCCCCGAGAGGGGCTATGGCTACACCTTC
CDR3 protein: CASTPERGYGYTF

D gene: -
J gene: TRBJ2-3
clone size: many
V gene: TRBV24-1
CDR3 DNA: TGTGCCACCACCAACAGGGGCACAGATACGCAGTATTTT
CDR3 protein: CATTNRGTDTQYF

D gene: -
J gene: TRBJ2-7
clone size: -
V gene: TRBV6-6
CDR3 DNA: TGTGCCAGCAGCGGGGGAGACTTCTACGAGCAGTACTTC
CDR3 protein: CASSGGDFYEQYF

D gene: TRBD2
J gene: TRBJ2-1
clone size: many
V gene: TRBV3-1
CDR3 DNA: TGTGCCAGCAGCCATTTCGGAGCGGGAGCTGGCAATGAGCAGTTCTTC
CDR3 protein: CASSHFGAGAGNEQFF

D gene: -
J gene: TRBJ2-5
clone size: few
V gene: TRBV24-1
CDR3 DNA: TGTGCCACCAGTGATTTCGCAGGGAGGACCCAGTACTTC
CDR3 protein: CATSDFAGRTQYF

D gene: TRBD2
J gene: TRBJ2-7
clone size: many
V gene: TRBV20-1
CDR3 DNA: TGCAGTGCTCGGGGAGGGGGTTCGAGCGGGAGTGACGAGCAGTACTTC
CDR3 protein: CSARGGGSSGSDEQYF

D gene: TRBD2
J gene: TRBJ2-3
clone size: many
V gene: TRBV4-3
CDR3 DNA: TGCGCCAGCAGCCATGGGACTAGCGGGAGGGATCCATTAAGCACAGATACGCAGTATTTT
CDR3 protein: CASSHGTSGRDPLSTDTQYF

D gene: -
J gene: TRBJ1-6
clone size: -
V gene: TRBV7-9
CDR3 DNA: TGTGCCAGCAGCTTAGAACAGGTCAATTCACCCCTCCACTTT
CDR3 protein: CASSLEQVNSPLHF

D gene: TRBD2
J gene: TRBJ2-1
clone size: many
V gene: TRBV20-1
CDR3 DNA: TGCAGTGCCAAACTAGCGGGAAGAGTCCATGAGCAGTTCTTC
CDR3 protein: CSAKLAGRVHEQFF

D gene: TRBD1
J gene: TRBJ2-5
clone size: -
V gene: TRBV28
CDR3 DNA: TGTGCCAGCAGTTCTCGGACAGGGCATCAAGAGACCCAGTACTTC
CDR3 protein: CASSSRTGHQETQYF

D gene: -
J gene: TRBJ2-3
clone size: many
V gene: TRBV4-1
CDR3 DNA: TGCGCCAGCAGCCAAGAATCGACTGGTAGCACAGATACGCAGTATTTT
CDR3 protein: CASSQESTGSTDTQYF

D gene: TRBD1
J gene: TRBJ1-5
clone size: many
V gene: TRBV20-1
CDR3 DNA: TGCAGTGCTAGCGCTTGGGACAGGGGTCAGCCCCAGCATTTT
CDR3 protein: CSASAWDRGQPQHF

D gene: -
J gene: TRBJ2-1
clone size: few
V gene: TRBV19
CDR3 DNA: TGTGCCAGTAGTAAAGGGCAGGGCCCCTACAATGAGCAGTTCTTC
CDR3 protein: CASSKGQGPYNEQFF

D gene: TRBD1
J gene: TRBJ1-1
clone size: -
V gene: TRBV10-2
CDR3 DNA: TGCGCCAGCAGCCGAGACAGGGGCGCTGAAGCTTTCTTT
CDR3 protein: CASSRDRGAEAFF

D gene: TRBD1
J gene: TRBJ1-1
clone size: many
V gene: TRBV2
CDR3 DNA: TGTGCCAGCAGTGACGAGCAGGGGGCATCAGAAGCTTTCTTT
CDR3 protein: CASSDEQGASEAFF

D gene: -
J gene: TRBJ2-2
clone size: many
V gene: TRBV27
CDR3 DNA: TGTGCCAGCAGACGTAGTCCGGCAGGGTACACCGGGGAGCTGTTTTTT
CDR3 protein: CASRRSPAGYTGELFF

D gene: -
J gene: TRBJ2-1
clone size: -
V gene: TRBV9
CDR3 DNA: TGTGCCAGCAGCGTAGGTCTTAACAATGAGCAGTTCTTC
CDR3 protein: CASSVGLNNEQFF

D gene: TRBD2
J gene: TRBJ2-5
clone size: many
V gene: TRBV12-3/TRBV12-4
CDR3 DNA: TGTGCCAGCAGTTTAGTAGCGGGAGAAGAGACCCAGTACTTC
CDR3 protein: CASSLVAGEETQYF

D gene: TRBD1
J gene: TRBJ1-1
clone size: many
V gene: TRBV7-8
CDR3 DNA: TGTGCCAGCAGCTTCGACAGGGAATACACTGAAGCTTTCTTT
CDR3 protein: CASSFDREYTEAFF

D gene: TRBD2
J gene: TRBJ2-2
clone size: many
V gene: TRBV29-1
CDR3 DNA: TGCAGCGTTGCGCGGGAGGCCACCGGGGAGCTGTTTTTT
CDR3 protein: CSVAREATGELFF

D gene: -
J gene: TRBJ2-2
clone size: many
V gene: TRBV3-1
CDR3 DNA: TGTGCCAGCAGCCAAGATCACCGGGACGGGGAGCTGTTTTTT
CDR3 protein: CASSQDHRDGELFF

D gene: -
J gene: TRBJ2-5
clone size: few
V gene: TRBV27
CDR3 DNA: TGTGCCAGCAGTCGGGGCCCACAAGAGACCCAGTACTTC
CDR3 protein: CASSRGPQETQYF

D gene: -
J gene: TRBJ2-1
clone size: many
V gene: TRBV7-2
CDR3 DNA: TGTGCCAGCAGCGCAATCACTAGTTCGGATGAGCAGTTCTTC
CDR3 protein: CASSAITSSDEQFF

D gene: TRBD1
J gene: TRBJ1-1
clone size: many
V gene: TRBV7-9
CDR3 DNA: TGTGCCAGCAGCTTAGTTGGCAGGGGGACGTACACTGAAGCTTTCTTT
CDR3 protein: CASSLVGRGTYTEAFF

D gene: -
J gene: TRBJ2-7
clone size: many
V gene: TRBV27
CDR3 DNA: TGTGCCACCCAACAGGAGTGGCTTTACGAGCAGTACTTC
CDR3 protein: CATQQEWLYEQYF

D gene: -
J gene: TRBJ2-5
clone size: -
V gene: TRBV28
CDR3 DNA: TGTGCCAGCAGTCTGCGCGGGCGGTACCAAGAGACCCAGTACTTC
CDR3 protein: CASSLRGRYQETQYF

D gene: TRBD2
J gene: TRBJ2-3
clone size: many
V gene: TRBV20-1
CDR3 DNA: TGCAGTGCTTCGTTCGGTTTAGCGGGCTTATCCACAGATACGCAGTATTTT
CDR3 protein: CSASFGLAGLSTDTQYF

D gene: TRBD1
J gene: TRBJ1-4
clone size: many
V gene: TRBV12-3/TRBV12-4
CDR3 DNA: TGTGCCAGCAGTACCGGACAGGGTGAAAAACTGTTTTTT
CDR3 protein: CASSTGQGEKLFF

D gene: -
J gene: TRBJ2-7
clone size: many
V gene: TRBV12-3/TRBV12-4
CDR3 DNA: TGTGCCAGCAGCCCTTCTCTTGCCTACGAGCAGTACTTC
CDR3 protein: CASSPSLAYEQYF

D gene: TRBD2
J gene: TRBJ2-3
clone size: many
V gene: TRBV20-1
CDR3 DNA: TGCAGTGCTAGAGATGGGGGAGGGCCGGAAGGAGCGCAGTATTTT
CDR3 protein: CSARDGGGPEGAQYF

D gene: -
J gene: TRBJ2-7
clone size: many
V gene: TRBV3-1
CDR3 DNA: TGTGCCAGCAGCCGCGGATGGTCCCCTATAGACTTC
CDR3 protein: CASSRGWSPIDF

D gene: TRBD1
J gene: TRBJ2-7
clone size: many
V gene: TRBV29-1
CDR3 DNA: TGCAGCGTTGAAGATGTTGGGACAGGGCGCGAGCAGTACTTC
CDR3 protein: CSVEDVGTGREQYF

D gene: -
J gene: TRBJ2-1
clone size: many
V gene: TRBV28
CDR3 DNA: TGTGCCAGCAGTTTACCTGGTAATGAGCAGTTCTTC
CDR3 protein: CASSLPGNEQFF

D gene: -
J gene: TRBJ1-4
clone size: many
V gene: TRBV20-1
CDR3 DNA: TGCAGTGCTACACAGGGTGTTTCGGAAAAACTGTTTTTT
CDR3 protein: CSATQGVSEKLFF

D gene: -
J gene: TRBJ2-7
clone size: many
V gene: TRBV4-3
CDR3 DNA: TGCGCCAGCAGCCAAGCCAATGGGCCCTACGAGCAGTACTTC
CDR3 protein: CASSQANGPYEQYF

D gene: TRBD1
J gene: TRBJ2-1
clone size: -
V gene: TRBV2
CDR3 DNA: TGTGCCAGCATCAGGGACAGGGGCTACAATGAGCAGTTCTTC
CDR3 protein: CASIRDRGYNEQFF

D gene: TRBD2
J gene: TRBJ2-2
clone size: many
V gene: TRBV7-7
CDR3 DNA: TGTGCCAGCAGCTCCCTGACTAGCGGGAGGGCCGGGGAGCTGTTTTTT
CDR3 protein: CASSSLTSGRAGELFF

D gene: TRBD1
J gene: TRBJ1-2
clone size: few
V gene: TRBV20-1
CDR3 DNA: TGCAGTGCTAGGAGTCAGGGGGCTCGCTATGGCTACACCTTC
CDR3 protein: CSARSQGARYGYTF

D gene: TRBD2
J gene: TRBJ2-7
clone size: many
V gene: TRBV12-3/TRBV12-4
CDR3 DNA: TGTGCCAGCAGCCACTCTAGCGGGGACTCCTACGAGCAGTACTTC
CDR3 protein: CASSHSSGDSYEQYF

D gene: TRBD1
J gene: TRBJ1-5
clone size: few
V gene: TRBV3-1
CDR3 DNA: TGTGCCAGCAGCCTAGCGACAGGGGAGGATCAGCCCCAGCATTTT
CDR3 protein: CASSLATGEDQPQHF

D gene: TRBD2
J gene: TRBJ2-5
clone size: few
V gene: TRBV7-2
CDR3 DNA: TGTGCCAGCAGCGCGACTAGCGGGAGTAGAGAGACCCAGTACTTC
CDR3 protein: CASSATSGSRETQYF

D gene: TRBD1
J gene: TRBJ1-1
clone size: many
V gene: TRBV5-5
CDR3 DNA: TGTGCCAGCAGCTTCAGAGGGGGCGATGAAGCTTTCTTT
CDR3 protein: CASSFRGGDEAFF